The TCR beta chain under discussion was sequenced for a study of cytomegalovirus exposure and HLA in healthy donors. On the study more broadly: A data release that came early held approximately 92 million unique TCRs from HLA-typed donors. The study, taken as a whole, reports: Investigators reported fewer than 200 TCR beta chains as tied to cytomegalovirus.

Note on this clone: Its antigen remains unidentified.

Use of 60 Vbeta and 13 Jbeta primers characterized the PCR. Sequencing was performed with immunoSEQ multiplex PCR; in TCRdb, only in-frame clones are kept and a portion is missing. The data hold roughly 200,000 clones, with about 80% observed a single time. The CDR3 has 14 residues. Germline lookup yields CDR1 SNHLY and CDR2 FYNNEI. Trimming took 6 bases from V and 3 from J; bases not matched to a gene: 2. The rearrangement uses TRBV2 and TRBJ2-3, with TRBD2 identical over 11 bases. This clonotype was obtained from a man between 18 and 29 years old in good health and CMV-seronegative. Sequencing was performed on PBMCs. CDR3 in DNA: TGTGCCAGCAGAGCTAGCGGGAGGACAGATACGCAGTATTTT. Translated: CASRASGRTDTQYF. Variable domain in full (rest from reference TRBV2 and TRBJ2-3): EPEVTQTPSHQVTQMGQEVILRCVPISNHLYFYWYRQILGQKVEFLVSFYNNEISEKSEIFDDQFSVERPDGSNFTLKIRSTKLEDSAMYFCASRASGRTDTQYFGPGTRLTVL.